The present TCR beta chain was sequenced within a study of PD-1 blockade in mismatch repair-deficient tumors (dated by TCRdb to about 2017). For context, the study as a whole: The trial enrolled just over 85 consecutive patients with 12 mismatch repair-deficient cancer types between late 2013 and September 2016, all previously treated and progressing. Tumor-associated T cell clones were tracked in the peripheral blood of patients responding to PD-1 blockade by deep sequencing of TCR CDR3 regions. The research as a whole found: After pembrolizumab, tumor-resident clones, which were often undetectable in blood before treatment, expanded rapidly and then contracted, generally ahead of radiologic responses.

Libraries were made using the immunoSEQ multiplex PCR assay. TCRdb obtained this table from immuneACCESS and retained in-frame rearrangements with V and J assigned. These tables miss some clones; where compared with another copy, unresolved V genes account for less than half of the shortfall, and the remainder is unexplained. The table for this sample lists around 100,000 clones; 82% of them were counted only once. Together, the top ten hold approximately 6.5% of the sample. In this sample, this clone turned up a few times. Its antigen is currently not known. No base quality information exists; no much larger clone differs at one position. Mismatch repair deficiency was established in every enrolled patient by polymerase chain reaction or immunohistochemistry. TCR sequencing was performed for a few patients who responded to pembrolizumab therapy. The phase II trial prospectively evaluated PD-1 blockade with pembrolizumab in advanced mismatch repair-deficient cancers, independent of tissue of origin. Peripheral blood T cell samples were collected serially, before PD-1 blockade began and at several time points afterward. The timing of each blood sample was reported as weeks after the first dose of pembrolizumab.

From the cysteine through the phenylalanine, the CDR3 covers 13 amino acids. The entry retains the CDR3 DNA only, 39 bases that are in frame from base 1. The V end loses 2 bases and the J end loses 2 bases, and a stretch of 8 bases separates them. The germline V gene encodes CDR1 SGHRS and CDR2 YFSETQ. The sequence was collected from an adult with mismatch repair-deficient cancer. The chain is made from TRBV5-1 and TRBJ2-7, with the D segment identity uncertain. Sequenced material: peripheral blood, taken 30 to 36 weeks after starting pembrolizumab. The DNA is as follows: TGCGCCAGCAGCTTTGACGGAACCTACGAGCAGTACTTC. Translation gives CASSFDGTYEQYF.